One and the same sample provided the 27 T cell receptor beta chains below, sequenced in a study of shared clonotypes between healthy human individuals. TCRdb's table, derived via immunoSEQ multiplex PCR, lists solely in-frame clones and lacks some. The table shows millions of clones, with around 94% occurring only once. Sequencing was performed on naive CD4+ T cells sorted from blood. The subset here: CD45RA+ positively selected. These receptors were taken from a man between 18 and 29 years old in good health.

The chain couples TRBV9 to TRBJ2-1; 7 nucleotides line up with TRBD2. Germline values: CDR1 SGDLS, CDR2 YYNGEE. The V and J ends lost 0 bases and 8 bases, in that order; junction bases with no gene match: 8. The CDR3 is made up of 15 amino acids. CDR3: CASSVGQWEGYEQFF. In DNA form, the CDR3 reads TGTGCCAGCAGCGTAGGCCAGTGGGAGGGGTATGAGCAGTTCTTC.

V and J are TRBV2 and TRBJ1-2, with TRBD1 matching over 8 bases. The length of the CDR3 is 14 residues. Germline-derived CDR1 and CDR2 are SNHLY and FYNNEI. Trimming removed 4 bases from V and 2 bases from J; junction bases left unmatched: 3. CDR3 in amino acids: CASSAGGKNYGYTF. CDR3 nucleotides: TGTGCCAGCAGTGCAGGGGGCAAAAACTATGGCTACACCTTC.

The chain uses TRBV10-2 and TRBJ2-7; 11 positions agree with TRBD2. V lost 2 bases, J lost 1 base, and 7 bases stayed unmatched. Germline CDR1 and CDR2: WSHSY and SAAADI. CDR3 length equals 17 residues. The CDR3 bases are TGCGCCAGCAGTGAGCGGACTAGCGGGCCAGGATCCTACGAGCAGTACTTC. Its translation: CASSERTSGPGSYEQYF.

The CDR3 sequence: CASSLGAGGAHEQFF. CDR3 sequence (DNA): TGTGCCAGCAGTTTAGGTGCGGGAGGTGCACATGAGCAGTTCTTC. V is TRBV27 and J is TRBJ2-1; 8 bases are a match to TRBD2. This CDR3 contains 15 residues. Germline-derived CDR1 and CDR2 are MNHEY and SMNVEV (reference sequence). Germline trimming cut 2 bases from V and 8 bases from J; bases unmatched to any gene: 8.

The CDR3 DNA follows: TGCGCCAGCAGCTTGGAAGCCCCTGGGGCCAACGTCCTGACTTTC. It specifies CASSLEAPGANVLTF. This chain uses TRBV5-1 with TRBJ2-6, with no clear D. CDR3 length: 15 amino acids. Germline CDR1 reads SGHRS; CDR2 reads YFSETQ. V was pared by 0 bases and J by 2 bases, with 6 bases between.

V usage is TRBV5-1 and J usage is TRBJ1-2; 9 bases fit TRBD1. The CDR3 is made up of 15 amino acids. CDR1 is SGHRS, CDR2 YFSETQ, per germline. Trimming removed 4 bases from V and 2 bases from J; junction bases left unmatched: 6. CDR3 nucleotides: TGCGCCAGCAGCCGGGGGACAGGGAACAACTATGGCTACACCTTC. This sequence encodes CASSRGTGNNYGYTF.

This chain links TRBV6-1 with TRBJ1-3; 8 bases line up with TRBD1. Germline CDR1 and CDR2: MNHNS and SASEGT. The CDR3 length is 14 residues. The J segment lost 2 bases and the V segment lost 8 bases, leaving 5 bases of the junction unmatched. The CDR3 region is CASVQGGPGNTIYF. CDR3 DNA sequence: TGTGCCAGCGTACAGGGGGGCCCTGGAAACACCATATATTTT.

The gene calls are TRBV28 and TRBJ2-7; D is possibly TRBD1 (5 bases). Germline V CDR1 and CDR2: MDHEN, SYDVKM. Trimming stripped 7 bases from V and 2 bases from J, with 9 bases between. The length of the CDR3 is 12 residues. CDR3 DNA: TGTGCCAGCATGTCCAGGGCCTACGAGCAGTACTTC. Its protein is CASMSRAYEQYF.

DNA for the CDR3: TGTGCCAGTAAACACAGGGAAAGTGGTTCACCCCTCCACTTT. Residues: CASKHRESGSPLHF. This chain uses TRBV19 with TRBJ1-6; D might be TRBD1 (6 bases). This CDR3 is 14 amino acids long. CDR1 LNHDA and CDR2 SQIVND come from the germline V gene (reference sequence). V was shortened by 7 bases and J by 9 bases, with 16 bases between the two germline ends.

Turning to this clone: Other DNA sequences in this sample translate to the same CDR3. The chain has TRBV7-2 and TRBJ1-1, with D tentatively TRBD1 (5 bases). There are 14 residues in the CDR3. Germline lookup yields CDR1 SGHTA and CDR2 FQGNSA. Trimming removed 1 base at V and 1 base at J, with 7 bases between. The CDR3 DNA sequence: TGTGCCAGCAGCTTAGTCGGGGGGAACACTGAAGCTTTCTTT. Translation: CASSLVGGNTEAFF.

The CDR3 reads CAIRDRFLSYEQYF. CDR3 DNA: TGTGCCATCAGGGACAGGTTCCTCTCCTACGAGCAGTACTTC. The rearrangement uses TRBV10-3 and TRBJ2-7; 7 bases match TRBD1. In germline, CDR1 is ENHRY, CDR2 SYGVKD. Germline trimming cut 6 bases from V and 0 bases from J; bases unmatched to any gene: 5. The CDR3 runs 14 residues.

V gene TRBV7-2 combines with J gene TRBJ2-7, with 7 positions matching TRBD1. Germline V gene sequence: CDR1 SGHTA, CDR2 FQGNSA. The CDR3 totals 14 residues. The V and J ends lost 4 bases and 5 bases, in that order; junction bases with no gene match: 8. CDR3 DNA: TGTGCCAGCAGCTCAGGACAGGTCTTCCACGAGCAGTACTTC. Its protein is CASSSGQVFHEQYF.

The J gene is TRBJ2-2, the V gene TRBV30, with 8 nucleotides matching TRBD2. The V and J ends lost 5 bases and 4 bases, in that order; junction bases with no gene match: 3. Per the germline V gene, CDR1 is GTSNPN and CDR2 is SVGIG (reference sequence). This CDR3 contains 13 residues. The CDR3 DNA sequence: TGTGCCTGGGGCGGGGGGAGCACCGGGGAGCTGTTTTTT. Its translation is CAWGGGSTGELFF.

This chain links TRBV6-1 with TRBJ1-5, with no clear D. V was shortened by 9 bases and J by 2 bases, with 17 bases between the two germline ends. From germline, CDR1 is MNHNS and CDR2 SASEGT. The CDR3 contains 15 residues. CDR3 nucleotides: TGTGCCAGTAAAGAGGAGGGTTGGGGCAATCAGCCCCAGCATTTT. It specifies CASKEEGWGNQPQHF.

This clone was found once. The rearrangement joins TRBV10-3 to TRBJ2-5, with 14 nucleotides matching TRBD2. Germline values: CDR1 ENHRY, CDR2 SYGVKD. V lost 3 bases and J lost 3; bases outside the gene matches: 9. The CDR3 is made up of 18 amino acids. This CDR3 is CAISDYGTSGSRKETQYF. CDR3 DNA sequence: TGTGCCATCAGTGACTACGGGACTAGCGGGAGTCGGAAAGAGACCCAGTACTTC.

The V call is TRBV6-5, the J call TRBJ2-7, with TRBD1 matching 9 bases. Trimming at V came to 10 bases and at J to 3 bases, leaving 10 bases not matched to a gene. This CDR3 is built from 14 residues. CDR1 MNHEY and CDR2 SVGAGI come from the germline V gene. The chain's CDR3 is CATLASGQGYEQYF. DNA of the CDR3: TGTGCCACGCTTGCCTCGGGACAGGGCTACGAGCAGTACTTC.

V gene TRBV19 combines with J gene TRBJ2-7; 12 positions match TRBD2. The CDR3 is 13 amino acids. Germline CDR1 LNHDA, CDR2 SQIVND (reference sequence). With V trimmed by 7 bases and J by 6 bases, 4 bases remained unmatched. The CDR3 DNA reads TGTGCCAGTACGACTAGCGGGAGTCGCGAGCAGTACTTC. It yields the protein CASTTSGSREQYF.

This clone was seen a single time. The rearrangement joins TRBV7-9 to TRBJ2-3; TRBD1 agrees at 7 bases. With V trimmed by 6 bases and J by 1 base, 7 bases remained unmatched. The germline V gene encodes CDR1 SEHNR and CDR2 FQNEAQ (reference sequence). The CDR3 has 15 residues. The CDR3 spells CASSRTGTGTDTQYF. The CDR3 region has the DNA TGTGCCAGCAGTCGCACCGGGACAGGCACAGATACGCAGTATTTT.

With regard to this clone: The same CDR3 arises from other DNA sequences in this sample as well. The chain combines TRBV5-4 with TRBJ1-2; 7 bases line up with TRBD1. After removal of 4 bases from V and 2 bases from J, the junction contained 2 bases not matched to a gene. The CDR3 runs 13 residues. Germline V gene sequence: CDR1 SGHNT, CDR2 YYREEE (reference sequence). This CDR3 is CASSRDRNYGYTF. As DNA, the CDR3 is TGTGCCAGCAGCCGGGACAGAAACTATGGCTACACCTTC.

DNA of the CDR3: TGTGCCAGCAGTGCCAACGGACAGGGTGAAGCTTTCTTT. Amino acid sequence: CASSANGQGEAFF. The chain uses TRBV6-1 and TRBJ1-1; 8 bases are shared with TRBD1. The germline gives CDR1 MNHNS, CDR2 SASEGT. V lost 4 bases to trimming and J lost 7 bases; unmatched junction nucleotides: 5. CDR3 length equals 13 residues.

This rearrangement joins TRBV28 to TRBJ2-5; 8 bases are a match to TRBD1. The last part of the DNA fits TRBJ2-7 better; the J call may be wrong. The germline V gene encodes CDR1 MDHEN and CDR2 SYDVKM. This CDR3 region has 17 residues. The CDR3 loop reads CASSRLGTGRRGYEQYF. The CDR3 DNA is TGTGCCAGCAGCCGCCTCGGGACAGGCCGTCGTGGCTACGAGCAGTACTTC.

This sequence joins TRBV2 and TRBJ2-2; D may be TRBD1 (5 bases). V lost 3 bases, J lost 8 bases, and 13 bases lay in between. The V gene's germline CDR1 is SNHLY and CDR2 FYNNEI. This CDR3 spans 14 amino acids. This CDR3 reads CASSDSVPGGELFF. CDR3 bases: TGTGCCAGCAGTGACTCGGTTCCAGGGGGGGAGCTGTTTTTT. The complete variable domain, with remaining parts taken from reference TRBV2 and TRBJ2-2, reads EPEVTQTPSHQVTQMGQEVILRCVPISNHLYFYWYRQILGQKVEFLVSFYNNEISEKSEIFDDQFSVERPDGSNFTLKIRSTKLEDSAMYFCASSDSVPGGELFFGEGSRLTVL.

The chain has TRBV10-1 and TRBJ2-7, with 8 bases lining up with TRBD1. Germline lookup yields CDR1 WNHNN and CDR2 SYGVQD (reference sequence). After removal of 8 bases from V and 5 bases from J, the junction contained 5 bases not matched to a gene. This CDR3 has 12 residues. The DNA for the CDR3 is TGCGCCAGCCTAGGACAGGGCCACGAGCAGTACTTC. It specifies CASLGQGHEQYF.

Notes on this clone: Different DNA sequences within this sample yield the same CDR3. The chain joins TRBV18 to TRBJ2-7, with 9 bases fitting TRBD1. CDR3 size: 15 residues. The junction had 5 bases not matched to a gene; V was cut back by 4 bases and J by 1 base. Germline V gene lookup returns CDR1 KGHSH and CDR2 LQKENI. CDR3 loop: CASSLAGQGSYEQYF. The DNA of the CDR3 is TGTGCCAGCTCACTTGCGGGACAGGGTTCCTACGAGCAGTACTTC.

The gene calls are TRBV5-1 and TRBJ2-2; a weak D match, TRBD1 (5 bases). Trimming left V 0 bases short and J 0 bases short, with 9 bases between. The CDR3 is made up of 16 amino acids. Germline loops: CDR1 SGHRS, CDR2 YFSETQ. CDR3: CASSLDGAANTGELFF. CDR3 bases: TGCGCCAGCAGCTTGGATGGGGCCGCGAACACCGGGGAGCTGTTTTTT.

The rearrangement links TRBV4-3 to TRBJ2-5; D is unclear. With 1 base removed from V and 1 base from J, the gap between germline ends came to 7 bases. There are 14 residues in the CDR3. Germline V lookup: CDR1 LGHNA, CDR2 YSLEER. CDR3 nucleotide sequence: TGCGCCAGCAGCCAAGGGAACTTCCAAGAGACCCAGTACTTC. Translated: CASSQGNFQETQYF.

On this clone: Other DNA sequences in this sample translate to the same CDR3. V and J are TRBV25-1 and TRBJ2-1; weak D call: TRBD2 (6 bases). The CDR3 has 17 amino acids. The ends were cut back, 1 base at V and 0 bases at J, with 13 bases in the middle. The germline V gene encodes CDR1 MGHDK and CDR2 SYGVNS. This CDR3 reads CASSELSSGSSYNEQFF. CDR3 nucleotides: TGTGCCAGCAGTGAATTGAGTAGCGGTAGCTCCTACAATGAGCAGTTCTTC.